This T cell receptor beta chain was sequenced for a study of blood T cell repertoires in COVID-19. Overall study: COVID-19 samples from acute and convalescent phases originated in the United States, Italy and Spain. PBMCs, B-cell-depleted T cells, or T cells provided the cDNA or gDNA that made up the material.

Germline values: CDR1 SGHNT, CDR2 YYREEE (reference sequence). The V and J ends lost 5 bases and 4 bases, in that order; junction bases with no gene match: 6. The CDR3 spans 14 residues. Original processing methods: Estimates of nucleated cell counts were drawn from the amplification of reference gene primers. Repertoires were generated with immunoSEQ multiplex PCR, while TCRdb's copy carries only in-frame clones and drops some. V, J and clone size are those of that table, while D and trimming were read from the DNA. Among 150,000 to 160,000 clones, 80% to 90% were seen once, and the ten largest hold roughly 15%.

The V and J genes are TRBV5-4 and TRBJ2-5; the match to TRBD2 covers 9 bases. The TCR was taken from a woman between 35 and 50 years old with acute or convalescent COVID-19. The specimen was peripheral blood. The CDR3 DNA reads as TGTGCCAGCAGTCCGGGACTAGCTTTAGAGACCCAGTACTTC. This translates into CASSPGLALETQYF.